These T cell receptor beta chains were read from a single sample in a study of T cell repertoires and HLA-DP antigens. Assay: immunoSEQ multiplex PCR; the TCRdb copy retains only in-frame clones and omits some. The table has approximately 110,000 clones, 92% seen once. For these receptors, no antigen is known. The sequenced sample was CD4+ T cells from PBMCs. These receptors came from a woman between 18 and 30 years old in good health and CMV-seronegative. Each CDR3 is given with its conserved first and last residue. A D gene is named only where the DNA matches it firmly. The size field is filled for only some rows; it gives once, few, many or a size class.

. TRBJ1-5 TRBD1 TRBV19 CASSIGDRRHSNQPQHF TGTGCCAGTAGTATAGGGGACAGGAGGCATAGCAATCAGCCCCAGCATTTT
. TRBJ2-5 TRBD1 TRBV6-1 CASSDLTGTGEETQYF TGTGCCAGCAGTGACCTGACCGGGACAGGGGAAGAGACCCAGTACTTC
once TRBJ2-3 . TRBV6-5 CASSQRVGTDTQYF TGTGCCAGCAGCCAAAGGGTGGGTACAGATACGCAGTATTTT
. TRBJ1-2 TRBD1 TRBV6-5 CASSQTWTGGGYTF TGTGCCAGCAGCCAGACCTGGACAGGGGGTGGCTACACCTTC
. TRBJ1-4 . TRBV28 CASSLLTGRSPQATNEKLFF TGTGCCAGCAGTTTATTAACAGGTCGTTCCCCACAGGCAACTAATGAAAAACTGTTTTTT
. TRBJ1-2 . TRBV28 CASSLYGGYTF TGTGCCAGCAGTTTGTATGGTGGCTACACCTTC
once TRBJ2-5 . TRBV5-1 CASSPLGETQYF TGCGCCAGCAGCCCCCTGGGGGAGACCCAGTACTTC
. TRBJ1-4 . TRBV6-6 CASSPGQTNEKLFF TGTGCCAGCAGTCCCGGACAAACTAATGAAAAACTGTTTTTT
. TRBJ1-5 . TRBV5-5 CASSFHLERQPQHF TGTGCCAGCAGCTTCCATTTAGAGAGGCAGCCCCAGCATTTT
few TRBJ2-1 TRBD2 TRBV5-1 CASSLAGSGAYNEQFF TGCGCCAGCAGCTTGGCCGGCAGCGGGGCCTACAATGAGCAGTTCTTC
. TRBJ1-1 . TRBV18 CASSPLLSTEAFF TGTGCCAGCTCACCACTTCTTAGCACTGAAGCTTTCTTT
. TRBJ2-3 . TRBV7-3 CASSYVSPDTQYF TGTGCCAGCAGCTATGTGTCCCCAGATACGCAGTATTTT
. TRBJ2-7 TRBD2 TRBV7-9 CASSPTSGRHEQYF TGTGCCAGCAGCCCAACTAGCGGGAGACACGAGCAGTACTTC
. TRBJ1-5 . TRBV7-2 CASSLASGNAYSQPQHF TGTGCCAGCAGCTTAGCCTCCGGGAACGCCTACAGTCAGCCCCAGCATTTT
. TRBJ2-2 . TRBV29-1 CSVSQRNTGELFF TGCAGCGTTAGCCAGCGGAACACCGGGGAGCTGTTTTTT
. TRBJ1-6 . TRBV9 CASTSGGFPYNSPLHF TGTGCCAGCACGTCCGGGGGCTTTCCGTATAATTCACCCCTCCACTTT
. TRBJ1-6 . TRBV5-6 CASSSGQYNSPLHF TGTGCCAGCAGCTCTGGACAGTATAATTCACCCCTCCACTTT
. TRBJ2-7 . TRBV19 CASREGYEQYF TGTGCCAGTAGAGAGGGCTACGAGCAGTACTTC
. TRBJ2-6 . TRBV2 CASSDSGANVLTF TGTGCCAGCAGTGATTCGGGGGCCAACGTCCTGACTTTC
. TRBJ2-2 TRBD2 TRBV11-2 CASRRGLAGGTTGELFF TGTGCCAGCAGACGAGGACTAGCGGGAGGAACGACCGGGGAGCTGTTTTTT
. TRBJ2-1 . TRBV29-1 CSVVPRVKRNEQFF TGCAGCGTTGTCCCCAGGGTGAAGAGGAATGAGCAGTTCTTC
once TRBJ2-5 TRBD2 TRBV9 CASSVAASGGSSQYF TGTGCCAGCAGCGTAGCCGCTAGCGGGGGTTCGTCCCAGTACTTC
. TRBJ1-2 TRBD1 TRBV10-3 CAIRYGQGAGYGYTF TGTGCCATCAGATACGGACAGGGGGCCGGGTATGGCTACACCTTC
. TRBJ2-3 . TRBV5-1 CASSLVPGKRTDTQYF TGCGCCAGCAGCTTGGTTCCGGGCAAACGCACAGATACGCAGTATTTT
. TRBJ1-5 . TRBV19 CASSMGGSGNQPQHF TGTGCCAGTAGTATGGGGGGGAGTGGCAATCAGCCCCAGCATTTT
. TRBJ2-2 TRBD1 TRBV28 CASSRKTPGQDTGELFF TGTGCCAGCAGCCGAAAGACACCGGGACAGGACACCGGGGAGCTGTTTTTT
. TRBJ2-5 . TRBV10-3 CAISGQQETQYF TGTGCCATCAGCGGACAGCAAGAGACCCAGTACTTC
. TRBJ2-3 . TRBV19 CASCQTGDQSTDTQYF TGTGCCAGTTGCCAGACGGGGGACCAAAGCACAGATACGCAGTATTTT
. TRBJ1-6 . TRBV9 CASSEQGTNSPLHF TGTGCCAGCAGCGAACAGGGTACTAATTCACCCCTCCACTTT
. TRBJ2-5 TRBD1 TRBV7-9 CASSLGGTGAAETQYF TGTGCCAGCAGCTTAGGGGGGACAGGGGCCGCAGAGACCCAGTACTTC
. TRBJ2-1 . TRBV5-1 CASSLGNEQFF TGCGCCAGCAGCTTGGGCAATGAGCAGTTCTTC
. TRBJ2-5 . TRBV5-1 CASSSPGQFQETQYF TGCGCCAGCAGCTCCCCAGGACAGTTCCAAGAGACCCAGTACTTC
. TRBJ2-3 . TRBV28 CASSFRQGRRDTQYF TGTGCCAGCAGTTTCCGACAAGGGAGGCGAGATACGCAGTATTTT
. TRBJ2-7 . TRBV2 CASTPEADYEQYF TGTGCCAGCACGCCTGAGGCGGACTACGAGCAGTACTTC
. TRBJ1-2 . TRBV6-6 CASRQGTNYGYTF TGTGCCAGCAGGCAAGGGACTAACTATGGCTACACCTTC
. TRBJ2-7 . TRBV7-9 CASSPGRVGYEQYF TGTGCCAGCAGCCCCGGACGGGTCGGGTACGAGCAGTACTTC
. TRBJ2-3 TRBD2 TRBV7-8 CASTQRGGPTTDTQYF TGTGCCAGCACCCAGCGGGGGGGCCCTACCACAGATACGCAGTATTTT
. TRBJ2-7 TRBD1 TRBV28 CASSPIGTTGFHEQYF TGTGCCAGCAGTCCCATAGGAACGACAGGGTTCCACGAGCAGTACTTC
. TRBJ1-3 TRBD1 TRBV7-2 CASSLVLRGLGNTIYF TGTGCCAGCAGCTTAGTTCTCAGGGGGCTTGGAAACACCATATATTTT
. TRBJ2-1 TRBD1 TRBV28 CASGTGARGLYNEQFF TGTGCCAGCGGAACCGGGGCCAGGGGGCTCTACAATGAGCAGTTCTTC
. TRBJ1-4 . TRBV7-3 CASSLNVGEKLFF TGTGCCAGCAGCTTAAATGTCGGCGAAAAACTGTTTTTT
. TRBJ1-3 TRBD1 TRBV19 CASSFPGTVSGNTIYF TGTGCCAGTAGTTTTCCCGGGACAGTTTCTGGAAACACCATATATTTT
. TRBJ1-1 TRBD1 TRBV18 CASSPGQGITEAFF TGTGCCAGCTCACCGGGACAGGGGATCACTGAAGCTTTCTTT
. TRBJ1-1 . TRBV4-3 CASSTDTRANTEAFF TGCGCCAGCAGTACCGACACTCGGGCGAACACTGAAGCTTTCTTT
. TRBJ1-2 . TRBV6-1 CANSDGVYVPGYTF TGTGCCAACAGTGATGGAGTTTATGTCCCGGGCTACACCTTC
. TRBJ2-2 . TRBV7-9 CASSPETGELFF TGTGCCAGCAGCCCGGAAACCGGGGAGCTGTTTTTT